Listed here are 3 T cell receptor beta chains from one sample, sequenced in a study of Ad26.COV2.S vaccination and SARS-CoV-2 variants. Treatment here: 19 received Ad26.COV2.S at low or high dose, single or two shots; about 5 received placebo; per-sample allocation not given. On day 63 after the first injection, vaccine and placebo recipients gave samples. Some clones are missing from TCRdb's copy, which holds only in-frame ones; the method was immunoSEQ multiplex PCR. The sample holds approximately 450,000 clones, 80% to 95% seen once. Sample: peripheral blood, taken in a trial of Ad26.COV2.S vaccine versus placebo. The source is a person between 18 and 59 years old who received the Ad26.COV2.S COVID-19 vaccine or a placebo.

The rearrangement joins TRBV2 to TRBJ2-1, with D tentatively TRBD2 (6 bases). V was cut by 1 base and J by 2 bases, with 18 bases left in between. Germline values: CDR1 SNHLY, CDR2 FYNNEI. The CDR3 contains 18 residues. The CDR3: CASSEVGRQSNTYNEQFF. In DNA, the CDR3 is TGTGCCAGCAGTGAAGTCGGGAGACAGTCTAATACCTACAATGAGCAGTTCTTC.

This clone appeared once. The chain has TRBV4-1 and TRBJ2-1; 7 nucleotides match TRBD2. From germline, CDR1 is MGHRA and CDR2 YSYEKL. The CDR3 is 16 residues long. J gave up 0 bases and V 5 bases, and 7 bases lay outside the gene matches. CDR3 DNA: TGCGCCAGCAGCTCAACCCGGACTAGCTCCTACAATGAGCAGTTCTTC. This sequence encodes CASSSTRTSSYNEQFF.

The chain uses TRBV30 and TRBJ2-3; the D gene is possibly TRBD2 (6 bases). Germline V lookup: CDR1 GTSNPN, CDR2 SVGIG (reference sequence). The CDR3 sequence is 12 residues long. V shed 5 bases and J shed 3 bases, with 9 bases lying between them. CDR3 loop: CAWGGVTDTQYF. The CDR3 bases are TGTGCCTGGGGAGGGGTGACAGATACGCAGTATTTT.